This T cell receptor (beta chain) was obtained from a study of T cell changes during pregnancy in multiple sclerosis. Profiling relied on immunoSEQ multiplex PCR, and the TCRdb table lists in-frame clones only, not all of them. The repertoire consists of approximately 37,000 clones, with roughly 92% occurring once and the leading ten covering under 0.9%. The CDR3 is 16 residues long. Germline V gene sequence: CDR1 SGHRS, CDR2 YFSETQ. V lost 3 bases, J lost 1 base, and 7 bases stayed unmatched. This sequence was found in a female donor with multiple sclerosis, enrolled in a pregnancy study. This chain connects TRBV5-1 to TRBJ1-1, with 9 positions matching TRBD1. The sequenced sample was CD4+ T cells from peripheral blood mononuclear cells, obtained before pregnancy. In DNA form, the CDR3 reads TGCGCCAGCAGCTCGGGACAGGGCTATTCGAACACTGAAGCTTTCTTT. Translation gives CASSSGQGYSNTEAFF.